This T cell receptor beta chain is from a study of blood T cell repertoires in COVID-19. This clone was observed once. Measured with immunoSEQ multiplex PCR; TCRdb has only the in-frame clones, and not every one. The table has around 230,000 clones, around 80% seen once. The sequence derives from a man aged 40-50 years who had recovered from COVID-19. The specimen was peripheral blood.

This CDR3 is CAIRSLQGDYGYTF. The CDR3 nucleotides read TGTGCCATCAGATCATTGCAGGGGGACTATGGCTACACCTTC. This chain joins TRBV19 and TRBJ1-2, with 7 bases that match TRBD1. V lost 10 bases, J lost 3 bases, and 11 bases stayed unmatched. Germline CDR1 LNHDA, CDR2 SQIVND (reference sequence). This CDR3 is 14 amino acids long.